This TCR beta chain originates from a study of a mutant IDH1 vaccine in newly diagnosed glioma. The study, taken as a whole, reports: There were vaccine-induced immune responses in under 95% of the patients.

As for this clone: The antigen is unknown.

In germline, CDR1 is SGHVS, CDR2 FQNEAQ. The V gene lost 1 base and the J gene lost 0 bases, with 13 bases spanning the gap. This CDR3 region has 17 residues. The sample's time point: baseline, week 1 (first vaccination visit). Regarding treatment: pre-vaccination baseline after standard-of-care therapy. The donors' diagnosis was new WHO grade 3 or 4 astrocytoma that was IDH1-mutant and ATRX-lost. Assay: immunoSEQ multiplex PCR; the TCRdb copy retains only in-frame clones and omits some. The sample records tens of thousands of clones, more than 85% being singletons. The origin of this receptor is a middle-aged woman with glioma. The chain has TRBV7-8 and TRBJ1-5; no definite D call. The sample in question was PBMCs, obtained from a glioma patient treated with radiotherapy, temozolomide or both. For the CDR3, the DNA is TGTGCCAGCAGCTTAGTTCGGGGAACTTATAGCAATCAGCCCCAGCATTTT. Protein sequence: CASSLVRGTYSNQPQHF.